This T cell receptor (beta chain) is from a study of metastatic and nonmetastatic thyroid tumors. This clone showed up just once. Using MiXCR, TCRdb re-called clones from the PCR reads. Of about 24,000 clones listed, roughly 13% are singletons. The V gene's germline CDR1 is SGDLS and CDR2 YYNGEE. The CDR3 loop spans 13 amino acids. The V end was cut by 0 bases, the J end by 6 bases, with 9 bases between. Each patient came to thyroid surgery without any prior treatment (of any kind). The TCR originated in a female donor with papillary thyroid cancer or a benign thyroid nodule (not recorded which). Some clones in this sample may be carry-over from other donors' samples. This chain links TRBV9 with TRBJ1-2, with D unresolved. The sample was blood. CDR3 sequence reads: CASSVEDTNGYTF. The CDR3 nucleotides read TGTGCCAGCAGCGTAGAGGATACAAATGGCTACACCTTC. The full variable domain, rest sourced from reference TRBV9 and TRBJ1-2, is DSGVTQTPKHLITATGQRVTLRCSPRSGDLSVYWYQQSLDQGLQFLIQYYNGEERAKGNILERFSAQQFPDLHSELNLSSLELGDSALYFCASSVEDTNGYTFGSGTRLTVV.